These 26 T cell receptor beta chains were sequenced from one sample in a study of blood T cells in healthy people across ages. The authors ran a second PCR of roughly 7 to 11 cycles using a sample-barcoded 5' primer and a J-beta primer mix. TCRdb called the 5' RACE reads again in MiXCR, with one record for every CDR3 protein. The table records fewer than 2,000,000 distinct CDR3 sequences, about 35% of them present only once. The sample taken for sequencing was blood. These receptors all stem from a woman aged 25-40 years in good health.

The rearrangement joins TRBV6-1 to TRBJ2-5; possible D gene TRBD2, 5 bases. Germline CDR1 and CDR2: MNHNS and SASEGT. The V end was cut by 0 bases, the J end by 5 bases, with 13 bases between. The CDR3 runs to 15 residues. CDR3 DNA sequence: TGTGCCAGCAGTGAAGCGGAGGCGTTCCAGGAGACCCAGTACTTC. Translation: CASSEAEAFQETQYF.

The V call is TRBV4-1, the J call TRBJ2-2; 9 bases agree with TRBD1. The CDR3 contains 17 residues. Per the germline V gene, CDR1 is MGHRA and CDR2 is YSYEKL. V was clipped by 2 bases and J by 6 bases; unmatched bases: 10. CDR3 loop: CASSQPYRGRGSGELFF. In DNA form, the CDR3 reads TGCGCCAGCAGCCAACCCTACAGGGGGCGCGGGTCCGGGGAGCTGTTTTTT.

In its sample, this clonotype was seen a few times. The chain carries TRBV4-1 and TRBJ2-7, with 8 bases identical to TRBD2. J was trimmed by 2 bases and V by 3 bases; bases with no gene match: 9. The CDR3 extends over 16 amino acids. Germline V gene data show CDR1 as MGHRA and CDR2 as YSYEKL. CDR3 DNA sequence: TGCGCCAGCAGCCATTTCGTGACGGGAGGGCCCTACGAGCAGTACTTC. Its translation: CASSHFVTGGPYEQYF.

This clonotype was seen a handful of times. V is TRBV5-6 and J is TRBJ1-1; the D gene is possibly TRBD1 (6 bases). This CDR3 region has 14 residues. V dropped 4 bases and J dropped 3 bases, with 13 bases sitting between them. Germline V gene lookup returns CDR1 SGHDT and CDR2 YYEEEE. The CDR3, as DNA: TGTGCCAGCAGCAAGGGGGGCAGCTACACTGAAGCTTTCTTT. This sequence encodes CASSKGGSYTEAFF.

The chain joins TRBV9 to TRBJ1-1; the D is unclear. Trimming left V 4 bases short and J 5 bases short, with 12 bases between. The germline gives CDR1 SGDLS, CDR2 YYNGEE. This CDR3 spans 13 amino acids. CDR3 in DNA: TGTGCCAGCAGCCCCATTGGGGAGACTGAAGCTTTCTTT. It encodes CASSPIGETEAFF.

About this clonotype itself: One end of the junction varies from germline; a read error may be responsible. CDR3 amino acids: CASSQEVVDSYERYF. CDR3 DNA: TGTGCCAGCAGCCAAGAGGTAGTCGATTCCTACGAGCGGTACTTC. The chain recombines TRBV4-2 with TRBJ2-7, with D unclear. The CDR3 has 15 amino acids. Germline V gives CDR1 LGHNA, CDR2 YNFKEQ.

The chain combines TRBV27 with TRBJ2-5, with D perhaps being TRBD1 or TRBD2 (5 bases each). CDR1 MNHEY and CDR2 SMNVEV come from the germline V gene (reference sequence). Between the trimmed V and J ends, which lost 5 bases and 11 bases, there was a span of 24 bases. This CDR3 comprises 15 residues. CDR3 coding DNA: TGTGCCAGCAGTCACTCCCCAGGGAGTTCCTATGAGCAGTACTTC. Translation: CASSHSPGSSYEQYF.

The rearrangement uses TRBV6-6 and TRBJ2-3, with D perhaps TRBD1 (5 bases). This CDR3 has 12 amino acids. The germline gives CDR1 MNHNY, CDR2 SVGAGI (reference sequence). V lost 11 bases and J 4 bases, leaving 13 bases between the germline ends. The CDR3 sequence is CAVKLGADTQYF. The CDR3 nucleotides read TGTGCCGTGAAATTAGGGGCAGATACGCAGTATTTT.

This clonotype showed up just a few times. This chain uses TRBV12-3 or TRBV12-4 with TRBJ2-1; 11 nucleotides line up with TRBD2. This CDR3 has 15 residues. Unmatched junction bases numbered 8, after V lost 5 bases and J lost 8 bases. The CDR3 DNA reads as TGTGCCAGCAGTCTTAGCGGGGGGGCGACTCATGAGCAGTTCTTC. Translation: CASSLSGGATHEQFF.

The rearrangement uses TRBV3-1 and TRBJ2-5, with TRBD2 matching over 8 bases. CDR1 and CDR2 (germline): LGHDT, YNNKEL (reference sequence). V dropped 7 bases and J dropped 5; count of bases not matched to a gene: 12. This CDR3 region has 15 residues. The CDR3 region is CASILISGGGETQYF. CDR3 sequence (DNA): TGTGCCAGCATCTTAATAAGCGGGGGTGGGGAGACCCAGTACTTC.

This clonotype was recorded once. This sequence joins TRBV6-1 and TRBJ1-1, with unresolved D. The V gene lost 2 bases and the J gene lost 2 bases, with 12 bases spanning the gap. CDR1 MNHNS and CDR2 SASEGT come from the germline V gene. The CDR3 covers 15 residues. For the CDR3, the DNA is TGTGCCAGCAGTGAACGAGGGCTGGGAAACACTGAAGCTTTCTTT. It codes for CASSERGLGNTEAFF.

The J gene is TRBJ1-2, the V gene TRBV6-1; perhaps TRBD1 as D (5 bases). With 3 bases removed from V and 4 bases from J, the gap between germline ends came to 12 bases. Germline V gives CDR1 MNHNS, CDR2 SASEGT. This CDR3 region has 14 residues. CDR3 DNA: TGTGCCAGCAGTGACAGGGTCTTAGGCTATGGCTACACCTTC. The encoded protein is CASSDRVLGYGYTF.

This clonotype occurred a few times. The rearrangement links TRBV7-2 to TRBJ2-3; D is perhaps TRBD2 (5 bases). The CDR3 has 15 amino acids. Germline-derived CDR1 and CDR2 are SGHTA and FQGNSA. With 4 bases removed from V and 5 bases from J, the gap between germline ends came to 16 bases. CDR3 sequence (DNA): TGTGCCAGCAGCTCTCGGGGTCGAAGGGAAGATACGCAGTATTTT. It translates to CASSSRGRREDTQYF.

V is TRBV29-1 and J is TRBJ1-1; 7 nucleotides agree with TRBD1. The trim removed 7 bases at V and 4 bases at J, leaving 6 bases unmatched. This CDR3 has 12 residues. Germline lookup yields CDR1 SQVTM and CDR2 ANQGSEA. CDR3 nucleotides: TGCAGCGCAGGGGGGCGGGTCACTGAAGCTTTCTTT. Protein: CSAGGRVTEAFF.

This clonotype was seen repeatedly, ten times or more. The V call is TRBV29-1, the J call TRBJ2-5; 9 bases agree with TRBD1. Trimming took 5 bases from V and 3 from J; bases not matched to a gene: 4. The CDR3 is 13 amino acids. The germline V gene has CDR1 SQVTM and CDR2 ANQGSEA. CDR3 nucleotides: TGCAGCGTTCGGGACAGGGCCAAAGAGACCCAGTACTTC. Encoded protein: CSVRDRAKETQYF. Combining the CDR3 with reference TRBV29-1 and TRBJ2-5 gives the whole variable domain SAVISQKPSRDICQRGTSLTIQCQVDSQVTMMFWYRQQPGQSLTLIATANQGSEATYESGFVIDKFPISRPNLTFSTLTVSNMSPEDSSIYLCSVRDRAKETQYFGPGTRLLVL.

The V call is TRBV20-1, the J call TRBJ2-7; D may correspond to TRBD1 or TRBD2 (6 bases each). The CDR3 is made up of 14 amino acids. Germline-derived CDR1 and CDR2 are DFQATT and SNEGSKA (reference sequence). With 6 bases removed from V and 7 bases from J, the gap between germline ends came to 22 bases. This chain's CDR3 is CSADMGGAYNEQYF. CDR3 nucleotide sequence: TGCAGTGCCGATATGGGGGGCGCCTACAATGAGCAGTACTTC.

V gene TRBV6-1 combines with J gene TRBJ2-7; possible D gene TRBD2, 5 bases. The CDR3 is made up of 13 amino acids. Trimming stripped 6 bases from V and 2 bases from J, with 11 bases between. Germline-derived CDR1 and CDR2 are MNHNS and SASEGT. CDR3 amino acids: CASSATGTYEQYF. In DNA, the CDR3 is TGTGCCAGCAGCGCCACGGGGACCTACGAGCAGTACTTC.

In its sample, this clonotype was seen many times. This rearrangement joins TRBV28 to TRBJ2-7; D unresolved. In germline, CDR1 is MDHEN, CDR2 SYDVKM. The CDR3 loop spans 15 amino acids. Trimming took off 5 bases at V and 0 bases at J, with 14 bases between the two ends. For the CDR3, the DNA is TGTGCCAGCAGTCCTACGCTCGCGCACTCCTACGAGCAGTACTTC. Translating gives CASSPTLAHSYEQYF.

This clonotype showed up many times. The chain carries TRBV12-3 or TRBV12-4 and TRBJ2-5; 9 nucleotides agree with TRBD1. This CDR3 has 13 amino acids. Trimming took 6 bases from V and 4 from J; bases not matched to a gene: 3. CDR3: CASSRTGAETQYF. Written as DNA, the CDR3 is TGTGCCAGCAGCCGGACAGGGGCAGAGACCCAGTACTTC.

V and J are TRBV20-1 and TRBJ2-5; D is tentatively TRBD1 or TRBD2 (5 bases each). The end of the DNA fits TRBJ2-7 better, so the J call may be wrong. This CDR3 is 12 amino acids long. Per the germline V gene, CDR1 is DFQATT and CDR2 is SNEGSKA (reference sequence). This CDR3 reads CSAWGRGYEQYF. The DNA of the CDR3 is TGCAGTGCGTGGGGCAGAGGGTACGAGCAGTACTTC.

This rearrangement joins TRBV6-1 to TRBJ2-1, with 7 bases that match TRBD2. The junction had 5 bases not matched to a gene; V was cut back by 1 base and J by 5 bases. From germline, CDR1 is MNHNS and CDR2 SASEGT. The CDR3 is made up of 15 amino acids. Here the CDR3 reads CASSEGRLADNEQFF. As DNA, the CDR3 is TGTGCCAGCAGTGAAGGGAGGCTAGCGGACAATGAGCAGTTCTTC.

The chain has TRBV20-1 and TRBJ2-7, with D perhaps matching TRBD2 (5 bases). V lost 0 bases to trimming and J lost 6 bases, with 15 bases between them. From germline, CDR1 is DFQATT and CDR2 SNEGSKA (reference sequence). The CDR3 spans 14 residues. CDR3 region: CSARDLGNRGEQYF. The CDR3 DNA follows: TGCAGTGCTAGAGATCTCGGGAACCGGGGCGAGCAGTACTTC.

The rearrangement links TRBV7-3 to TRBJ2-3; D not resolved. In germline, CDR1 is SGHTA, CDR2 FQGTGA. Trimming shortened V by 3 bases and J by 4 bases, and 11 bases separated the two germline ends. The CDR3 covers 14 residues. The CDR3 spells CASSLRVAPDTQYF. DNA for the CDR3: TGTGCCAGCAGCTTGCGAGTTGCCCCAGATACGCAGTATTTT.

The sample holds one count of this clonotype. One junction end does not reproduce the germline sequence, and a read error may be involved. The chain has TRBV2 and TRBJ2-1; the match to TRBD2 covers 10 bases. The CDR3 totals 17 residues. Looked up from germline, CDR1 is SNHLY and CDR2 is FYNNEI. CDR3 in amino acids: CASSESSSGRGDNEQLF. CDR3 coding DNA: TGTGCCAGCAGTGAGTCGTCTAGCGGGAGAGGCGACAATGAGCAGTTATTC.

This clonotype was detected ten times or more. The chain recombines TRBV25-1 with TRBJ2-5; D uncertain. Trimming removed 6 bases at V and 1 base at J, with 6 bases between. This CDR3 spans 12 amino acids. Germline CDR1 MGHDK, CDR2 SYGVNS. The DNA of the CDR3 is TGTGCCAGCAGCTTAACCCAAGAGACCCAGTACTTC. It yields the protein CASSLTQETQYF.

The chain combines TRBV25-1 with TRBJ2-7, with 7 nucleotides matching TRBD2. The DNA end favors TRBJ2-5, so the J call may be wrong. The CDR3 contains 15 residues. The germline V gene has CDR1 MGHDK and CDR2 SYGVNS. Written as DNA, the CDR3 is TGTGCCAGCAGTGACCTGCAGCGGGGACAAGAGACCCAGTACTTC. It translates to CASSDLQRGQETQYF.